The 2 T cell receptor beta chains listed next were all sequenced from one sample in a study of regulatory T cells in long-lasting Graves disease. CDR3 regions were amplified by Arm-PCR using iRepertoire HTBI primers to build TCR beta libraries. MiXCR, run by TCRdb on the multiplex PCR reads, gives a single entry per CDR3 protein. Here the sample spans around 500,000 distinct CDR3 sequences, about 11% being singletons. Specified time point: newly diagnosed GD, antithyroid drugs for less than 3 months. Making the TCR library involved RNA that had been extracted from PBMCs. The same specimen was also included in a second study, on T cells in Graves' hyperthyroidism and ophthalmopathy.

This material consisted of peripheral blood mononuclear cells (PBMCs), taken at new diagnosis, from a patient treated with antithyroid drugs. The receptors originated from a woman younger than 45 with Graves disease.

This clonotype was recorded at least ten times. The V gene is TRBV6-5, the J gene TRBJ2-2, with TRBD2 matching over 9 bases. Losses at the gene ends were 0 bases for V and 13 bases for J; bases not matched to a gene: 6. CDR3 length: 14 residues. Germline values: CDR1 MNHEY, CDR2 SVGAGI. Here the CDR3 reads CASSYSIAGGRLFF. The DNA for the CDR3 is TGTGCCAGCAGTTACTCGATCGCGGGAGGGAGGCTGTTTTTT.

The chain is built from TRBV18 and TRBJ2-2; perhaps TRBD2 as D (5 bases). V lost 6 bases, J lost 7 bases, and 9 bases lay in between. Germline loops: CDR1 KGHSH, CDR2 LQKENI. This CDR3 is 12 amino acids long. The CDR3 region has the DNA TGTGCCAGCTCCGGGGTCCACGGGGAGCTGTTTTTT. This gives the protein CASSGVHGELFF.